This T cell receptor (beta chain) was sequenced in a study of cytomegalovirus exposure and HLA in healthy donors. Findings and limits, study-wide: It was only CMV serostatus that was available as immune exposure information. The authors confirmed in vitro that three CMV-associated chains were specific for CMV antigens.

Germline V CDR1 and CDR2: SNHLY, FYNNEI. The trim removed 2 bases at V and 3 bases at J, leaving 14 bases unmatched. The CDR3 spans 21 residues. Points on this clone: What it recognizes is unknown.

The donors (healthy individuals) were bone marrow donors. A multiplex PCR was run with 60 Vbeta primers and 13 Jbeta primers. Clones were sequenced by immunoSEQ multiplex PCR, and TCRdb holds only the in-frame ones, with some missing. The profile shows about 120,000 clones, around 85% of them singletons. The J gene is TRBJ2-4, the V gene TRBV2; 15 bases line up with TRBD2. This TCR derives from a man aged 25-45 years in good health and CMV-seronegative. Material: PBMCs. In DNA form, the CDR3 reads TGTGCCAGCAGTGAAAGGGGGCCCACCGGACTAGCGGGGGGGCGCAAAAACATTCAGTACTTC. It specifies CASSERGPTGLAGGRKNIQYF.